The source of this T cell receptor (beta chain) is a study of post-analysis software for immune sequencing data. Across the whole study: Clinical courses comprised relapsing-remitting, secondary progressive and progressive-relapsing multiple sclerosis. Study-wide results and caveats: Controls showed lower frequencies than patients for five TRBV segments, and TRBV5-6, TRBV5-1 and TRBV20-1 were among these. Significantly lower normalized Chao1 diversity was found in patients with multiple sclerosis relative to controls.

Worth noting for this clonotype: The antigen remains unidentified. This may arise from a read error, as a much more abundant clone is one base away.

Unique molecular identifiers were built into the TCR beta cDNA libraries. Starting from approximately 1 to 10 million T cells, the study yielded about 500,000 cDNA molecules. TCRdb re-called the PCR reads with MiXCR, one entry per CDR3 protein. In the table there are more than 350,000 distinct CDR3 sequences, approximately 37% of which are singletons. Germline CDR1 is SQVTM and CDR2 is ANQGSEA. The CDR3 is 15 residues long. Trimming stripped 1 base from V and 2 bases from J, with 15 bases between. The sequencing input was blood. This clonotype was sampled from a girl aged 2-10 years with multiple sclerosis. This chain uses TRBV29-1 with TRBJ2-7; weak D call: TRBD1 (6 bases). The CDR3 here is CSVEGGNKGAYEQYF. CDR3 DNA sequence: TGCAGCGTTGAAGGTGGGAATAAGGGGGCCTACGAGCAGTACTTC.